This TCR beta chain was sequenced for a study of OX40 agonist ivuxolimab in advanced cancers. On the study more broadly: Every 2 weeks, patients got intravenous ivuxolimab at one of six dose levels (0.01-10 mg/kg). Three patients got partial responses; one had hepatocellular carcinoma and two had cutaneous melanoma.

J was trimmed by 7 bases and V by 5 bases; bases with no gene match: 9. This CDR3 is built from 17 residues. Per germline, CDR1 MDHEN and CDR2 SYDVKM. Some clones are missing from TCRdb's copy, which holds only in-frame ones; the method was immunoSEQ multiplex PCR. This table has about 54,000 clones, around 93% appearing once. Study-level findings and limits: Those patients achieving a partial response at 0.1-3.0 mg/kg showed among the lowest clonal expansion.

Points on this clone: Its antigen is not known.

The sample consisted of CD4+ or CD8+ T cells sorted from blood, taken in a trial of the OX40 agonist ivuxolimab. The sequence came from an adult with an advanced solid tumor such as melanoma, head and neck, liver or kidney cancer. The chain employs TRBV28 and TRBJ2-1; 15 nucleotides align to TRBD2. The CDR3 sequence: CASSQRTSGRAWNEQFF. DNA of the CDR3: TGTGCCAGCAGTCAACGGACTAGCGGGAGGGCCTGGAATGAGCAGTTCTTC. Drawing the rest from reference TRBV28 and TRBJ2-1, the complete variable domain is DVKVTQSSRYLVKRTGEKVFLECVQDMDHENMFWYRQDPGLGLRLIYFSYDVKMKEKGDIPEGYSVSREKKERFSLILESASTNQTSMYLCASSQRTSGRAWNEQFFGPGTRLTVL.